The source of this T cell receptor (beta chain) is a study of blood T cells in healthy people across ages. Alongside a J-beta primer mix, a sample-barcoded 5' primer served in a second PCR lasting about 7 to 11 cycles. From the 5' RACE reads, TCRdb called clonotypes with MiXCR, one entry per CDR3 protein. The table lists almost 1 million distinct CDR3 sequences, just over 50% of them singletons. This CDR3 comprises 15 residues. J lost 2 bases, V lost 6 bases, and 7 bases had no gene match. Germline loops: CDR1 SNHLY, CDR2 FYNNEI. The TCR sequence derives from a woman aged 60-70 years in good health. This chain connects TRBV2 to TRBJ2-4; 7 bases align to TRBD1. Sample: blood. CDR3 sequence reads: CASRADRASKNIQYF. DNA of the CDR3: TGTGCCAGCAGGGCAGACAGGGCGTCCAAAAACATTCAGTACTTC. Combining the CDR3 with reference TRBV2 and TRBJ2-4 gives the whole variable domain EPEVTQTPSHQVTQMGQEVILRCVPISNHLYFYWYRQILGQKVEFLVSFYNNEISEKSEIFDDQFSVERPDGSNFTLKIRSTKLEDSAMYFCASRADRASKNIQYFGAGTRLSVL.